Listed here are 13 T cell receptor beta chains from one sample, sequenced in a study of vaccination effects on CD4 cells after COVID-19. Having been cultured for less than 13 days, the cells underwent CD4+ T cell isolation. As their vaccination, participants received two doses of either BNT162b2 or mRNA-1273. For these receptors, no antigen is known. Some clones are missing from TCRdb's copy, which holds only in-frame ones; the method was immunoSEQ multiplex PCR. The sample comprises more than 55,000 clones, around 84% of which are singletons, and around 4% rests with the top ten. The sequencing here drew on CD4+ T cells from PBMCs cultured without peptide, taken after COVID-19 vaccination. The receptors originated from a human donor who received a COVID-19 vaccine.

This chain joins TRBV19 and TRBJ2-4, with D perhaps assigned TRBD1 or TRBD2 (7 bases each). The germline V and J ends were trimmed by 5 bases and 0 bases, with 26 bases remaining between them. CDR3 length: 20 amino acids. Germline V lookup: CDR1 LNHDA, CDR2 SQIVND (reference sequence). The CDR3 reads CASSSLPLGGGGLAKNIQYF. CDR3 DNA sequence: TGTGCCAGTAGTTCCCTCCCCCTAGGGGGAGGGGGCCTAGCCAAAAACATTCAGTACTTC.

The chain combines TRBV5-1 with TRBJ2-2; D possibly corresponds to TRBD1 (6 bases). The CDR3 has 16 amino acids. V dropped 0 bases and J dropped 4 bases, with 13 bases sitting between them. Germline V gene data show CDR1 as SGHRS and CDR2 as YFSETQ. The CDR3 region is CASSLDVVGGTGELFF. The CDR3 DNA reads TGCGCCAGCAGCTTGGACGTAGTAGGGGGCACCGGGGAGCTGTTTTTT.

The chain couples TRBV6-2 or TRBV6-3 to TRBJ1-2; D unresolved. Germline V gene sequence: CDR1 MNHEY, CDR2 SVGEGT. The CDR3 runs to 13 residues. V lost 5 bases and J 4 bases, leaving 11 bases between the germline ends. CDR3 bases: TGTGCCAGCAGTGGCGGGTCGGCCTATGGCTACACCTTC. This gives the protein CASSGGSAYGYTF.

This chain joins TRBV6-5 and TRBJ1-5, with D perhaps matching TRBD1 (6 bases). The length of the CDR3 is 15 residues. Germline lookup yields CDR1 MNHEY and CDR2 SVGAGI. Trimming took off 8 bases at V and 6 bases at J, with 20 bases between the two ends. The CDR3 bases are TGTGCCAGCGCCCGGGGGCAGGGGAAAGGTCAGCCCCAGCATTTT. It yields the protein CASARGQGKGQPQHF.

The genes are TRBV5-6 and TRBJ2-5; 9 bases match TRBD2. V lost 4 bases and J lost 2; bases outside the gene matches: 6. This CDR3 is 15 amino acids long. In germline, CDR1 is SGHDT, CDR2 YYEEEE. As DNA, the CDR3 is TGTGCCAGCAGCAGCCCTAGCGGGGCTCAAGAGACCCAGTACTTC. Translated: CASSSPSGAQETQYF.

This clone was counted a few times. The rearrangement joins TRBV3-1 (or the pseudogene TRBV3-2) to TRBJ1-1; D is undetermined. The V gene's germline CDR1 is LGHDT and CDR2 YNNKEL (reference sequence). This CDR3 comprises 16 residues. Trimming pared 1 base from V and 4 bases from J, leaving 16 bases between. CDR3 sequence (DNA): TGTGCCAGCAGCCAAGTCCTCGCGGAGGGTAGCACTGAAGCTTTCTTT. It yields the protein CASSQVLAEGSTEAFF.

The CDR3 region is CASSLAGRASYEQYF. DNA of the CDR3: TGTGCCAGCAGCTTAGCGGGGCGGGCCTCCTACGAGCAGTACTTC. The V call is TRBV11-2, the J call TRBJ2-7; D may be TRBD1 or TRBD2 (5 bases each). This CDR3 comprises 15 residues. In germline, CDR1 is SGHAT, CDR2 FQNNGV. V gave up 1 base and J gave up 0 bases, with 10 bases separating them.

This clone showed up just once. CDR3 region: CAISEQTTNYGYTF. The CDR3 DNA reads as TGTGCCATCAGTGAACAGACAACTAACTATGGCTACACCTTC. The V and J genes are TRBV10-3 and TRBJ1-2; D call uncertain. V shed 3 bases and J shed 0 bases, with 8 bases lying between them. The germline CDR1 and CDR2 sequences are ENHRY and SYGVKD. The CDR3 covers 14 residues.

CDR3 protein: CASSDRDRGREQYF. The CDR3 DNA reads TGTGCCAGCAGTGACCGGGACAGGGGTAGGGAGCAGTACTTC. This chain joins TRBV2 and TRBJ2-7, with 10 nucleotides matching TRBD1. V shed 3 bases and J 7 bases; nucleotides not matched to a gene: 6. This CDR3 has 14 residues. Germline CDR1 SNHLY, CDR2 FYNNEI.

The V gene is TRBV30, the J gene TRBJ2-1; D might be TRBD2 (6 bases). The CDR3 is 13 residues long. Trimming took off 0 bases at V and 8 bases at J, with 11 bases between the two ends. Germline V lookup: CDR1 GTSNPN, CDR2 SVGIG (reference sequence). The CDR3 is CAWSVLAPYEQFF. Written as DNA, the CDR3 is TGTGCCTGGAGTGTACTAGCTCCATATGAGCAGTTCTTC.

The chain employs TRBV10-3 and TRBJ2-7, with unresolved D. V gave up 4 bases and J gave up 0 bases, with 7 bases separating them. CDR1 and CDR2 from the germline V gene are ENHRY and SYGVKD. This CDR3 contains 13 residues. CDR3 sequence (DNA): TGTGCCATCAGTGCAATAAGCTCCTACGAGCAGTACTTC. Its translation: CAISAISSYEQYF.

This clone was detected only a few times. The gene calls are TRBV24-1 and TRBJ2-7; 9 nucleotides match TRBD1. The CDR3 contains 15 residues. V shed 4 bases, J shed 5 bases, and the junction held 8 bases outside the gene matches. The germline gives CDR1 KGHDR, CDR2 SFDVKD. The chain's CDR3 is CATSDPGQGTNEQYF. The CDR3 DNA reads TGTGCCACCAGTGACCCGGGACAGGGAACGAACGAGCAGTACTTC.

The rearrangement links TRBV4-3 to TRBJ2-5, with TRBD2 matching over 10 bases. Germline lookup yields CDR1 LGHNA and CDR2 YSLEER. This CDR3 spans 16 amino acids. J gave up 3 bases and V 1 base, and 5 bases lay outside the gene matches. The CDR3 loop reads CASSQVLAGGKETQYF. DNA of the CDR3: TGCGCCAGCAGCCAAGTCTTAGCGGGGGGAAAAGAGACCCAGTACTTC.